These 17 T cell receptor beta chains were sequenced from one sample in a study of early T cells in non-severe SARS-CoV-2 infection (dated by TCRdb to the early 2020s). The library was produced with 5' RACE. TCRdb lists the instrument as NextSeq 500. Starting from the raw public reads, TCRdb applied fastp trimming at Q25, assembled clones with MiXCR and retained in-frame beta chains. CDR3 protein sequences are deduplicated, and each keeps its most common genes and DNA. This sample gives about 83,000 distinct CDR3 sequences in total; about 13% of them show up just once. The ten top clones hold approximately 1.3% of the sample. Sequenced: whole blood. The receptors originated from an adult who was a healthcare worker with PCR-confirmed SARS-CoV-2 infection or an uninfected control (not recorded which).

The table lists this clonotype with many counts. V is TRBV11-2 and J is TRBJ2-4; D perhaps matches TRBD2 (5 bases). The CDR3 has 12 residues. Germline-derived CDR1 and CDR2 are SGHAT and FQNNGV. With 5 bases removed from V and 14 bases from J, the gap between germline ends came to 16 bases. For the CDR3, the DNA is TGTGCCAGCAGCACTAGTGCGGGTTTTAAGTACTTC. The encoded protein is CASSTSAGFKYF.

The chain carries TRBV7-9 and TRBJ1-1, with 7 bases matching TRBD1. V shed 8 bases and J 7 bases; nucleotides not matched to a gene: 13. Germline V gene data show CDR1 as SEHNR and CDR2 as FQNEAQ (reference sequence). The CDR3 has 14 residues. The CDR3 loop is CASAEQGPLGEAFF. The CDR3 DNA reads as TGTGCCAGCGCAGAACAGGGGCCGCTTGGTGAAGCTTTCTTT.

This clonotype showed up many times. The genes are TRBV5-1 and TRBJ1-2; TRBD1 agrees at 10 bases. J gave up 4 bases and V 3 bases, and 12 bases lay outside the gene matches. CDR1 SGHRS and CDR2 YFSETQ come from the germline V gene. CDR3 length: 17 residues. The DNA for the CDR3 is TGCGCCAGCAGCTCGGGACAGGGGACACGCGTACCCTATGGCTACACCTTC. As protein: CASSSGQGTRVPYGYTF.

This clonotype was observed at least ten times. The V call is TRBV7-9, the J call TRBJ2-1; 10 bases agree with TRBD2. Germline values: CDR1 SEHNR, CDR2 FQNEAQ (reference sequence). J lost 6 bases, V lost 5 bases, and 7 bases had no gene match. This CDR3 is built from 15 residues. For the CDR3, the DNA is TGTGCCAGCAGCACCAGCGGGGGGGCCTTCAATGAGCAGTTCTTC. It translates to CASSTSGGAFNEQFF.

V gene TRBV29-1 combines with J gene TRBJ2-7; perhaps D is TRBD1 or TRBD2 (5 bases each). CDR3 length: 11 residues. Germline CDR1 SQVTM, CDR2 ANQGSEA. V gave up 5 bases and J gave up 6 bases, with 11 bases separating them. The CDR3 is CSVLGGVEQYF. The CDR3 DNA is TGCAGCGTTCTTGGGGGTGTCGAGCAGTACTTC.

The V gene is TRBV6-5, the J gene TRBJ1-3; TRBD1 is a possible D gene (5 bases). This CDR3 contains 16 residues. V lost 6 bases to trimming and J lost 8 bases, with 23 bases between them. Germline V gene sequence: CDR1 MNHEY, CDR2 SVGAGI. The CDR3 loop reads CASSWGLSGAGDTIYF. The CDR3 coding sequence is TGTGCCAGCAGCTGGGGACTATCGGGAGCTGGGGACACCATATATTTT.

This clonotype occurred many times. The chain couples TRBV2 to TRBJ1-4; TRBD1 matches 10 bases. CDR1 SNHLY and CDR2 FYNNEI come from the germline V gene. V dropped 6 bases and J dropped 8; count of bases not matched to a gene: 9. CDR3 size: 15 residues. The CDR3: CASSRDRGHGEKLFF. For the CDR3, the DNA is TGTGCCAGCAGCCGCGACAGGGGGCATGGCGAAAAACTGTTTTTT.

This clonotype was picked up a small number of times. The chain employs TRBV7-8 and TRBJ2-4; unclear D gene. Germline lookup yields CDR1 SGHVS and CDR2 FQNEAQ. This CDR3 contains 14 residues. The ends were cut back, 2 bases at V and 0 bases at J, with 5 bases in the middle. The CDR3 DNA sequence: TGTGCCAGCAGCTTAAGATTAGCCAAAAACATTCAGTACTTC. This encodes CASSLRLAKNIQYF.

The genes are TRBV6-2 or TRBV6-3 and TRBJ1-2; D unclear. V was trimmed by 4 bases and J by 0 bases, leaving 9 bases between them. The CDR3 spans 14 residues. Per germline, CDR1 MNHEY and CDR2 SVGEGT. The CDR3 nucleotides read TGTGCCAGCAGTTTGCAGGTCGCTAACTATGGCTACACCTTC. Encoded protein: CASSLQVANYGYTF.

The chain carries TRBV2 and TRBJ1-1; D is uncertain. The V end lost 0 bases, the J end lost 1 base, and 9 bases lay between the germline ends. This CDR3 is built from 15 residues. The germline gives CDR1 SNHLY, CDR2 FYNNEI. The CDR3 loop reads CASSEARTPNTEAFF. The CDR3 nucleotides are TGTGCCAGCAGTGAAGCGCGGACCCCGAACACTGAAGCTTTCTTT.

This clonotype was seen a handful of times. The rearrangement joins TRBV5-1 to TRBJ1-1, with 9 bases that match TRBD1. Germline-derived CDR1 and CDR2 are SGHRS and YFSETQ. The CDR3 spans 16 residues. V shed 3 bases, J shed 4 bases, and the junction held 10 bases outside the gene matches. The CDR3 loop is CASSSYRQGGGTEAFF. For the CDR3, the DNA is TGCGCCAGCAGCTCCTATCGACAGGGGGGAGGCACTGAAGCTTTCTTT.

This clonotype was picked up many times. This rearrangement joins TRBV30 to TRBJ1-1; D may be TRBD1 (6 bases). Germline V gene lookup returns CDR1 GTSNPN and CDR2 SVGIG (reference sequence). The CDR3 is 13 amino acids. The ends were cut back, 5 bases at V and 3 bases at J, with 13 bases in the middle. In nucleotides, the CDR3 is TGTGCCTGGGAGCCCCGGGGGCACACTGAAGCTTTCTTT. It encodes CAWEPRGHTEAFF.

CDR3: CASSQVRTGYGYTF. The CDR3 DNA reads TGTGCCAGCAGCCAAGTCAGGACAGGCTATGGCTACACCTTC. This chain connects TRBV3-1 to TRBJ1-2; 7 bases map to TRBD1. The germline CDR1 and CDR2 sequences are LGHDT and YNNKEL (reference sequence). This CDR3 spans 14 amino acids. V dropped 1 base and J dropped 4; count of bases not matched to a gene: 3. The variable domain in full, with the rest retrieved from reference TRBV3-1 and TRBJ1-2, is DTAVSQTPKYLVTQMGNDKSIKCEQNLGHDTMYWYKQDSKKFLKIMFSYNNKELIINETVPNRFSPKSPDKAHLNLHINSLELGDSAVYFCASSQVRTGYGYTFGSGTRLTVV.

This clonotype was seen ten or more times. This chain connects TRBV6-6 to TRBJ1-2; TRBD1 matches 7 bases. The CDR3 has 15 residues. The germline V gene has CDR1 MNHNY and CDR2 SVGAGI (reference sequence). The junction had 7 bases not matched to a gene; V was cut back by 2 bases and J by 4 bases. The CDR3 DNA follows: TGTGCCAGCAGTTACAACGGGAACAGGGGCTATGGCTACACCTTC. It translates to CASSYNGNRGYGYTF.

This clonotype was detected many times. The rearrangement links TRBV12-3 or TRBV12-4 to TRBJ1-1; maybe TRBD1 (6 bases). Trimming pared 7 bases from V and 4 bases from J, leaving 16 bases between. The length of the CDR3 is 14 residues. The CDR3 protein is CASTLRDTFTEAFF. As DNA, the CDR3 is TGTGCCAGCACCCTGCGGGACACTTTCACTGAAGCTTTCTTT.

The CDR3 DNA is TGTGCCAGCAGCTTGCGGACAGGGGGTGTGACACCCCTCCACTTT. It translates to CASSLRTGGVTPLHF. J is TRBJ1-6 and V is TRBV5-6, with 10 positions matching TRBD1. The trim removed 1 base at V and 11 bases at J, leaving 6 bases unmatched. From germline, CDR1 is SGHDT and CDR2 YYEEEE. The CDR3 is 15 residues long.

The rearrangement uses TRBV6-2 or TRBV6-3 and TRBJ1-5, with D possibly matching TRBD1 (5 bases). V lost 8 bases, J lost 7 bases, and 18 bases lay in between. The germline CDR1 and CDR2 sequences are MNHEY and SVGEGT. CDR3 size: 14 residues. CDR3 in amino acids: CASGSREAGQPQHF. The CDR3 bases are TGTGCCAGCGGCTCGAGGGAGGCAGGGCAGCCCCAGCATTTT.